This T cell receptor (beta chain) was recovered during a study of blood T cell repertoires in COVID-19. Per the original data handling: Estimation of nucleated cell counts was performed using reference gene primer amplification. Measured with immunoSEQ multiplex PCR; TCRdb has only the in-frame clones, and not every one. That table is the source of V, J and clone size, and D and trimming were worked out from the DNA. Seen here are 100,000 or so clones, around nine tenths observed once, and the top ten hold 4.5% to 6%. Germline CDR1 and CDR2: MNHEY and SVGAGI. The CDR3 loop spans 14 amino acids. V was pared by 10 bases and J by 9 bases, with 16 bases of the junction left unmatched.

This clonotype was sampled from a man between 65 and 85 years old with acute or convalescent COVID-19. This rearrangement joins TRBV6-5 to TRBJ2-3; 7 bases are shared with TRBD2. The sequenced sample consisted of peripheral blood. CDR3 protein: CATLGGTQTGTQYF. CDR3 in DNA: TGTGCCACCCTGGGGGGGACGCAAACCGGGACGCAGTATTTT.